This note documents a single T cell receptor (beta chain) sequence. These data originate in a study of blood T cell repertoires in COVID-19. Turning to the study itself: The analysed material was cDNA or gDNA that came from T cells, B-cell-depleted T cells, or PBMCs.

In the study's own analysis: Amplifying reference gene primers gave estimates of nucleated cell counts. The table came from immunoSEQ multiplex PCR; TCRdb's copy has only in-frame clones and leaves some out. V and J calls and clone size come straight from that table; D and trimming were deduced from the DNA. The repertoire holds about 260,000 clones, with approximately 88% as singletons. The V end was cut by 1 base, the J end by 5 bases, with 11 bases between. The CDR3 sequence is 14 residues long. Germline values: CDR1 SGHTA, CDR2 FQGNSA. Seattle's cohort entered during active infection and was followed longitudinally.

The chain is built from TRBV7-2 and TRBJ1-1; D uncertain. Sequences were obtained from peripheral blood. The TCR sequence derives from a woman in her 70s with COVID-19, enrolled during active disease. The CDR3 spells CASSLGAGRTEAFF. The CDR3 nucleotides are TGTGCCAGCAGCTTAGGAGCGGGGAGGACTGAAGCTTTCTTT.